Listed here is a single T cell receptor (beta chain). Its target is not known. Assay used: immunoSEQ multiplex PCR; TCRdb lists only in-frame clones, some missing. The table includes some 15,000 clones, around 94% detected once. This specimen belongs to a study of graft-versus-host responses after intestinal transplantation. On the study more broadly: Every recipient had anti-thymocyte globulin induction and three to four years of tacrolimus plus steroids. Findings of the study overall: Detection of GvH clones occurred in recipient marrow, and some had their first appearance in ileum or blood.

V was pared by 3 bases and J by 2 bases, with 18 bases of the junction left unmatched. The CDR3 is 19 amino acids. CDR1 and CDR2 (germline): SGHRS, YFSETQ. The sequencing here drew on PBMCs, taken 9 days after transplant. The receptor's source is a human patient who received an intestinal transplant, so some T cells may come from the graft donor. The chain couples TRBV5-1 to TRBJ2-5; 8 bases align to TRBD2. The CDR3 sequence: CASSWPSIRSPGGQETQYF. The CDR3, as DNA: TGCGCCAGCAGCTGGCCATCGATAAGAAGTCCGGGAGGGCAAGAGACCCAGTACTTC.